The clone carrying this T cell receptor (beta chain) was detected ten times or more. Covering alpha and beta chains, TRAV- and TRBV-specific primers were used for the first-strand cDNA. TCRs underwent 20 PCR cycles of amplification with a constant-region primer and V-primer adapter. mRNA, after isolation, was amplified by in vitro transcription. TCRdb fed the reads into MiXCR, producing one record per CDR3 protein. The sample records around 83,000 distinct CDR3 sequences, 15% to 20% being singletons. Stated time point: before trial treatment. The data originate from a study of low-dose radiotherapy and immunotherapy resistance in tumors. About the research overall: Dosing for Cohort 2 consisted of 1 Gy per fraction every two weeks, reaching a total of 13 Gy over 26 weeks. The authors gave intravenous cyclophosphamide 200 mg/m2 every two weeks, one day before radiation and immunotherapy. Oral aspirin at 300 mg was taken daily by patients for four cycles, beginning on cycle 1 day 1.

Sequencing used PBMCs, obtained before treatment. The origin of this receptor is a male donor with prostate cancer.

CDR3 nucleotide sequence: TGTGCCAGCAGTGTAATATTAGAAACCGAGCAGTTCTTC. Translation: CASSVILETEQFF. V and J are TRBV6-1 and TRBJ2-1, with D unresolved. V was clipped by 4 bases and J by 10 bases, with 14 bases between them. The CDR3 is made up of 13 amino acids. CDR1 is MNHNS, CDR2 SASEGT, per germline.